The 19 T cell receptor beta chains reported below all come from one sample, sequenced in a study of blood T cell repertoires in COVID-19. Libraries were prepared by immunoSEQ multiplex PCR; TCRdb keeps only in-frame clonotypes and omits some of them. This table holds about 250,000 clones, roughly 85% found once. Sequenced sample: PBMCs or T cells enriched from blood (not recorded which). Receptor source: a woman between 50 and 59 years old with acute COVID-19.

This clone appeared a single time. CDR3 DNA sequence: TGCGCCAGCAGCCAGGACTTTCGGAGTGGGGCCAACGTCCTGACTTTC. Its translation is CASSQDFRSGANVLTF. The chain joins TRBV4-3 to TRBJ2-6, with a possible D match to TRBD2 (5 bases). The CDR3 is made up of 16 amino acids. V lost 3 bases to trimming and J lost 3 bases, with 12 bases between them. CDR1 is LGHNA and CDR2 is YSLEER in the germline V gene.

The rearrangement links TRBV19 to TRBJ2-1; 8 bases align to TRBD2. The CDR3 extends over 17 amino acids. Germline CDR1 reads LNHDA; CDR2 reads SQIVND (reference sequence). With V trimmed by 7 bases and J by 8 bases, 19 bases remained unmatched. The CDR3 bases are TGTGCCAGTACTCCCGACTGGGCGGGGGGTCTTAGGGATGAGCAGTTCTTC. Amino acids: CASTPDWAGGLRDEQFF.

This chain joins TRBV30 and TRBJ1-1; 9 bases are a match to TRBD1. J lost 4 bases, V lost 5 bases, and 5 bases had no gene match. The length of the CDR3 is 13 residues. Germline CDR1 is GTSNPN and CDR2 is SVGIG (reference sequence). CDR3 amino acids: CAWGTGQGTEAFF. The CDR3 DNA reads TGTGCCTGGGGGACGGGACAGGGCACTGAAGCTTTCTTT. The entire variable domain, with the rest obtained from reference TRBV30 and TRBJ1-1, is as follows: SQTIHQWPATLVQPVGSPLSLECTVEGTSNPNLYWYRQAAGRGLQLLFYSVGIGQISSEVPQNLSASRPQDRQFILSSKKLLLSDSGFYLCAWGTGQGTEAFFGQGTRLTVV.

V and J are TRBV3-1 (or the pseudogene TRBV3-2) and TRBJ1-1; D is possibly TRBD1 (6 bases). Trimming took off 4 bases at V and 11 bases at J, with 14 bases between the two ends. This CDR3 region has 12 residues. Germline CDR1 is LGHDT and CDR2 is YNNKEL (reference sequence). CDR3 DNA: TGTGCCAGCAGCCCAGGGAGGGGGAGGGCTTTCTTT. Protein: CASSPGRGRAFF.

This clone was seen just once. The genes are TRBV9 and TRBJ1-1; 7 bases match TRBD1. After removal of 4 bases from V and 4 bases from J, the junction contained 7 bases not matched to a gene. Germline V gene sequence: CDR1 SGDLS, CDR2 YYNGEE. The CDR3 has 14 amino acids. CDR3 sequence: CASSPQGGSTEAFF. The CDR3 region has the DNA TGTGCCAGCAGCCCCCAGGGGGGTAGCACTGAAGCTTTCTTT.

The J gene is TRBJ1-6, the V gene TRBV6-6, with TRBD1 matching 7 bases. There are 15 residues in the CDR3. Per germline, CDR1 MNHNY and CDR2 SVGAGI (reference sequence). Losses at the gene ends were 5 bases for V and 10 bases for J; bases not matched to a gene: 11. CDR3 region: CASSRSTGMRSPLHF. CDR3 nucleotide sequence: TGTGCCAGCAGTCGATCGACAGGGATGCGATCACCCCTCCACTTT.

The gene calls are TRBV6-5 and TRBJ1-1, with 11 bases that match TRBD1. CDR3 length equals 15 residues. The germline CDR1 and CDR2 sequences are MNHEY and SVGAGI. The J segment lost 4 bases and the V segment lost 7 bases, leaving 8 bases of the junction unmatched. The CDR3 coding sequence is TGTGCCAGCACCAAGGGGACAGGGGGTGTCACTGAAGCTTTCTTT. It codes for CASTKGTGGVTEAFF.

V and J are TRBV9 and TRBJ1-6; possibly TRBD1 for D (6 bases). The germline gives CDR1 SGDLS, CDR2 YYNGEE. CDR3 size: 15 residues. Between the trimmed V and J ends, which lost 4 bases and 8 bases, there was a span of 16 bases. As DNA, the CDR3 is TGTGCCAGCAGCCCCCCCGGGACAAGATATTCACCCCTCCACTTT. This gives the protein CASSPPGTRYSPLHF.

The J gene is TRBJ1-2, the V gene TRBV7-2; 7 nucleotides agree with TRBD1. After removal of 4 bases from V and 7 bases from J, the junction contained 12 bases not matched to a gene. There are 15 residues in the CDR3. Germline CDR1 and CDR2: SGHTA and FQGNSA. CDR3: CASSSGTEGRGGYTF. The CDR3 DNA reads TGTGCCAGCAGCTCTGGGACAGAGGGTAGGGGTGGCTACACCTTC.

The CDR3 nucleotides read TGTGCCAGCAGTTACGCGTTGAGGAGCGAGCAGTACTTC. Its protein is CASSYALRSEQYF. This rearrangement joins TRBV6-2 or TRBV6-3 to TRBJ2-7; D gene ambiguous. The CDR3 runs to 13 residues. V was clipped by 2 bases and J by 6 bases, with 11 bases between them. CDR1 and CDR2 from the germline V gene are MNHEY and SVGEGT.

The J gene is TRBJ1-2, the V gene TRBV29-1; TRBD1 agrees at 8 bases. The length of the CDR3 is 13 residues. Unmatched junction bases numbered 10, after V lost 6 bases and J lost 7 bases. Germline V gives CDR1 SQVTM, CDR2 ANQGSEA. The CDR3 spells CSVEGQGASGYTF. CDR3 DNA sequence: TGCAGCGTCGAGGGGCAGGGGGCAAGTGGCTACACCTTC.

CDR3 sequence (DNA): TGCAGTGCTAGTGGGGAATTAGCGGGGGGAAGAGAGACCCAGTACTTC. Encoded protein: CSASGELAGGRETQYF. The V and J genes are TRBV20-1 and TRBJ2-5; 10 bases line up with TRBD2. This CDR3 region has 16 residues. Per the germline V gene, CDR1 is DFQATT and CDR2 is SNEGSKA (reference sequence). After removal of 3 bases from V and 4 bases from J, the junction contained 11 bases not matched to a gene.

This clone was seen more than once but under ten times. This chain uses TRBV4-3 with TRBJ1-1; 7 bases map to TRBD1. Germline loops: CDR1 LGHNA, CDR2 YSLEER. V shed 3 bases and J 1 base; nucleotides not matched to a gene: 2. This CDR3 contains 14 residues. The CDR3 protein is CASSQTGRNTEAFF. The CDR3 DNA sequence: TGCGCCAGCAGCCAGACAGGGAGGAACACTGAAGCTTTCTTT.

CDR3 residues: CASSLDGETPSHEQYF. CDR3 nucleotides: TGTGCCAGCAGCTTAGATGGGGAGACCCCCTCGCACGAGCAGTACTTC. The rearrangement uses TRBV11-2 and TRBJ2-7, with D possibly TRBD2 on 5 matching bases. This CDR3 region has 16 residues. Trimming pared 0 bases from V and 5 bases from J, leaving 17 bases between. Germline V gene lookup returns CDR1 SGHAT and CDR2 FQNNGV.

The chain joins TRBV4-3 to TRBJ2-5; weak D call: TRBD1 (5 bases). The CDR3 totals 15 residues. CDR1 LGHNA and CDR2 YSLEER come from the germline V gene. Trimming shortened V by 5 bases and J by 5 bases, and 18 bases separated the two germline ends. As DNA, the CDR3 is TGCGCCAGCAGCGCACACCAGGGCTTAGGGGAGACCCAGTACTTC. This sequence encodes CASSAHQGLGETQYF.

The chain uses TRBV5-1 and TRBJ1-1; D is unclear. The CDR3 totals 13 residues. The V and J ends lost 6 bases and 3 bases respectively, with 12 bases between them. Germline V gene data show CDR1 as SGHRS and CDR2 as YFSETQ. The CDR3 nucleotides are TGCGCCAGCAAGGAAGGCGGGGACACTGAAGCTTTCTTT. Its translation is CASKEGGDTEAFF.

This chain's CDR3 is CASSTRSRANGYTF. CDR3 DNA sequence: TGTGCCAGCAGTACTAGGTCGAGGGCGAATGGCTACACCTTC. This chain joins TRBV7-2 and TRBJ1-2, with D uncertain. Trimming took 6 bases from V and 6 from J, leaving 17 bases between them. Germline V CDR1 and CDR2: SGHTA, FQGNSA. The CDR3 covers 14 residues.

The rearrangement joins TRBV5-8 to TRBJ1-3; TRBD1 aligns across 10 bases. CDR3 length: 19 residues. The germline V gene has CDR1 SGHTS and CDR2 YDEGEE. Trimming at V came to 1 base and at J to 2 bases, leaving 12 bases not matched to a gene. As DNA, the CDR3 is TGTGCCAGCAGCTTGCGGGGACAGGGGTACCCCGCGGCTGGAAACACCATATATTTT. Its translation: CASSLRGQGYPAAGNTIYF. Combining the CDR3 with reference TRBV5-8 and TRBJ1-3 gives the whole variable domain EAGVTQSPTHLIKTRGQQATLRCSPISGHTSVYWYQQALGLGLQFLLWYDEGEERNRGNFPPRFSGRQFPNYSSELNVNALELEDSALYLCASSLRGQGYPAAGNTIYFGEGSWLTVV.

CDR3 protein: CASSRWGAEAFF. The CDR3 nucleotides are TGTGCCAGCAGCCGATGGGGCGCTGAAGCTTTCTTT. This chain links TRBV7-2 with TRBJ1-1, with TRBD1 as a possible D gene (5 bases). The germline V and J ends were trimmed by 5 bases and 6 bases, with 10 bases remaining between them. This CDR3 region has 12 residues. Germline-derived CDR1 and CDR2 are SGHTA and FQGNSA.